This TCR beta chain comes out of a study of cytomegalovirus exposure and HLA in healthy donors. Study-level results: Clonal expansion, a later analysis showed, was greater in HLA-associated TCR beta chains than in equally common others. Later findings reportedly placed an Asian-associated ancestry cluster below the approximately 700-donor mean for N-insertions. Presence/absence analyses assumed roughly uniform sequencing depth across donors.

The PCR had 60 Vbeta and 13 Jbeta primers. Study processing details: Around 83 million unique TCR beta chains, 9 million to 12 million shared, were counted in a later analysis. The repertoire was sequenced with immunoSEQ multiplex PCR; TCRdb's copy has only in-frame clones and lacks some. That table is the source of V, J and clone size, and D and trimming were worked out from the DNA. The sample includes about 130,000 clones, roughly 80% of them seen just once. This clone appeared a single time. Antigen unknown. Per the germline V gene, CDR1 is MNHEY and CDR2 is SMNVEV (reference sequence). J gave up 5 bases and V 0 bases, and 1 base lay outside the gene matches. The CDR3 spans 13 residues.

The rearrangement joins TRBV27 to TRBJ2-7; TRBD2 agrees at 7 bases. This receptor was taken from a man aged 30 to 39 in good health and CMV-seropositive. The material sequenced was PBMCs. DNA of the CDR3: TGTGCCAGCAGTTTATCGGGGGGGAACGAGCAGTACTTC. Translation gives CASSLSGGNEQYF.